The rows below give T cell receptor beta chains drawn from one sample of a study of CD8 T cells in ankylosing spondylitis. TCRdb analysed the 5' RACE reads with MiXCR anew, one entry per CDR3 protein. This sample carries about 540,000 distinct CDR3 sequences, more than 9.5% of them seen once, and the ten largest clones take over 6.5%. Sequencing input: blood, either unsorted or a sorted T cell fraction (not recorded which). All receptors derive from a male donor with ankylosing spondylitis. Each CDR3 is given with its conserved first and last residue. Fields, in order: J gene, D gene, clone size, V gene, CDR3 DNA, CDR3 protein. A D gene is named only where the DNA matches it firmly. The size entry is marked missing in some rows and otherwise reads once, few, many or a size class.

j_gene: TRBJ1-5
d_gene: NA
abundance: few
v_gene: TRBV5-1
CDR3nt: TGCGCCAGCAGCTTGAACGGACTCAGAGGTCAGCCCCAGCATTTT
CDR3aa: CASSLNGLRGQPQHF

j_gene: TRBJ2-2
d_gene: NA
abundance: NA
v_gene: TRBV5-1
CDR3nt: TGCGCCAGCAGCTTGGGGGCGGGAACGGACACCGGGGAGCTGTTTTTT
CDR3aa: CASSLGAGTDTGELFF

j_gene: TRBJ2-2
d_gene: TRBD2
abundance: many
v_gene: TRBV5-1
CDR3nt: TGCGCCAGCAGCCCCCTAGCGGGAGTTAGGACCGGGGAGCTGTTTTTT
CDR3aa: CASSPLAGVRTGELFF

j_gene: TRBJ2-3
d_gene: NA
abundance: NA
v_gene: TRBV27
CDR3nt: TGTGCCAGCGCTATCGCAGATACGCAGTATTTT
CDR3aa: CASAIADTQYF

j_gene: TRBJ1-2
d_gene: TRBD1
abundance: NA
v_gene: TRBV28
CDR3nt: TGTGCCAGCAGTTTAGAGGGGGCGGGCGATGGCTACACCTTC
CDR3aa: CASSLEGAGDGYTF

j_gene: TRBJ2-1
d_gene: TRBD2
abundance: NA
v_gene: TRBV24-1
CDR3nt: TGTGCCACCAGTGACCAACTAGCGGGAGCCTACAATGAGCAGTTCTTC
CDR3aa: CATSDQLAGAYNEQFF

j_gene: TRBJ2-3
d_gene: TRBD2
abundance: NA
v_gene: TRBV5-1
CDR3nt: TGCGCCAGCAGCATCGGGACTAGCGGGAGCACAGATACGCAGTATTTT
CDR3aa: CASSIGTSGSTDTQYF

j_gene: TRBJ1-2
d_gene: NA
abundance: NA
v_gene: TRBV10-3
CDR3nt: TGTGCCATCAGTGAGTCCGGCAGGGGACGTGGCTACACCTTC
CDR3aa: CAISESGRGRGYTF

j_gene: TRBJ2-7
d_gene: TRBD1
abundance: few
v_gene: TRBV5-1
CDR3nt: TGCGCCAGCAGCGCAGGGACAGGGGTGGGCTACGAGCAGTACTTC
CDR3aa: CASSAGTGVGYEQYF

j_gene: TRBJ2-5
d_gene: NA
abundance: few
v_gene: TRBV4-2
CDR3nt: TGTGCCAGCAGCCAAGATTGGGGGTCCCTTCAAGAGACCCAGTACTTC
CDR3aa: CASSQDWGSLQETQYF

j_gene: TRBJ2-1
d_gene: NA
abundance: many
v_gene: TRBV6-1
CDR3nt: TGTGCCAGCAAAAAAACTGGGGGCAATGAGCAGTTCTTC
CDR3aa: CASKKTGGNEQFF

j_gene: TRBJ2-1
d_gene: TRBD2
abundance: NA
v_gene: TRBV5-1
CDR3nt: TGCGCCAGCAGCACTAGCGGACTTGGCTCCTACAATGAGCAGTTCTTC
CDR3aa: CASSTSGLGSYNEQFF

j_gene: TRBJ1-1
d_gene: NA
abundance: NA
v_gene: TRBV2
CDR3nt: TGTGCCAGCAGTAAATATGGGGGGCGGGTGAACACTGAAGCTTTCTTT
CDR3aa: CASSKYGGRVNTEAFF

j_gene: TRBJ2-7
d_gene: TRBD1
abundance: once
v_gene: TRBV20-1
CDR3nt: TGCAGTGCTAACACGATTGACAGGGGGCTCTACGAGCAGTACTTC
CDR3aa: CSANTIDRGLYEQYF

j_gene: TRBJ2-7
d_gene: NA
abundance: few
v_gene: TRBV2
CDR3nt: TGTGCCAGCAGTCGTCAAGATGGCGACGAGCAGTACTTC
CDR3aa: CASSRQDGDEQYF

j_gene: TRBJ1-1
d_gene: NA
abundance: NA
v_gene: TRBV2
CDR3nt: TGTGCCAGCAGTGGGGAACAGACCACTGAAGCTTTCTTT
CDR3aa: CASSGEQTTEAFF

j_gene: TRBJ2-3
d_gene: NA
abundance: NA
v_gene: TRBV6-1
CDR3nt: TGTGCCAGCTTTAATCGGCCTTTCACAGATACGCAGTATTTT
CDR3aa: CASFNRPFTDTQYF

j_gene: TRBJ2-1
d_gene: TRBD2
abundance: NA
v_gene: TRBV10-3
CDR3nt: TGTGCCATCGCCGACGGGACTAGCGGATCCTACAATGAGCAGTTCTTC
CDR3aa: CAIADGTSGSYNEQFF

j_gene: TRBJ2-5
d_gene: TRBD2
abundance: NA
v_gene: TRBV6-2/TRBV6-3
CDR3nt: TGTGCCAGCAACCTACTAGCGAAAGAGACCCAGTACTTC
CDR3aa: CASNLLAKETQYF

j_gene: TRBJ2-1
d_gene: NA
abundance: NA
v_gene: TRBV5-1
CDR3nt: TGCGCCAGCACCCGATCTGAGGGGAGCTCCTACAATGAGCAGTTCTTC
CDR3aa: CASTRSEGSSYNEQFF

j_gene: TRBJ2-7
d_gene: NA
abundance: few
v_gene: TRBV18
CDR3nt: TGTGCCAGCTCACCATCGGGGACACCCACCTACGAGCAGTACTTC
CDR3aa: CASSPSGTPTYEQYF

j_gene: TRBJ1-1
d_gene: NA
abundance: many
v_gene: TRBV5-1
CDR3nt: TGCGCCAGCAGCCCACAGGACCCGGGCGGGACTGAAGCTTTCTTT
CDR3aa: CASSPQDPGGTEAFF

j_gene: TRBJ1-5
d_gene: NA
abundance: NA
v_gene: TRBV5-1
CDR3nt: TGCGCCAGCAGCTTGGGGGCCAGTGGCAATCAGCCCCAGCATTTT
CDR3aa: CASSLGASGNQPQHF

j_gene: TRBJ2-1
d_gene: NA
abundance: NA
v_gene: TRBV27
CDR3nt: TGTGCCAGCAGTTTCCTGTCCTACAATGAGCAGTTCTTC
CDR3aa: CASSFLSYNEQFF

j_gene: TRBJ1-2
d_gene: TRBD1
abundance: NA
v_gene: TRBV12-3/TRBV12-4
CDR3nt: TGTGCCAGCAGCTGGATGGGACAGCCTAACTATGGCTACACCTTC
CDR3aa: CASSWMGQPNYGYTF

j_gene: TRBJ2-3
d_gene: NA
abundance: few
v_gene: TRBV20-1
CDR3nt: TGCAGTGCTTGGACCCAGAGCACAGATACGCAGTATTTT
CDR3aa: CSAWTQSTDTQYF

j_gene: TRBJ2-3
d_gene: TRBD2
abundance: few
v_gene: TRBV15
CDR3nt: TGTGCCACCAGCAGAGGCGGGGGGGCAGACACAGATACGCAGTATTTT
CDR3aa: CATSRGGGADTDTQYF

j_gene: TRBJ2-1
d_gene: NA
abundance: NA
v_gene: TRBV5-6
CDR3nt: TGTGCCAGCAGCGGTCTCAGGGGAGTTGGGGCTGAGCAGTTCTTC
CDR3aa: CASSGLRGVGAEQFF

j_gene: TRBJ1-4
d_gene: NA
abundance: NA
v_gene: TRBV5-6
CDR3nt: TGTGCCAGCAGCTTTGGTGGAGGATGGGAAAAACTGTTTTTT
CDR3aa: CASSFGGGWEKLFF

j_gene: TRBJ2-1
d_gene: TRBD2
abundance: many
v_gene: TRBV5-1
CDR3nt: TGCGCCAGCAGCCCTGGACTAGCGACGGACGAGCAGTTCTTC
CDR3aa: CASSPGLATDEQFF

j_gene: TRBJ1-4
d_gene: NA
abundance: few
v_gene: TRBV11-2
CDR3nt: TGTGCCAGCAGCTTAAGGACAATGGGGAGTAATGAAAAACTGTTTTTT
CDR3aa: CASSLRTMGSNEKLFF

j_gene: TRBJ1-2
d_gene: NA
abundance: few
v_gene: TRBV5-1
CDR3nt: TGCGCCAGCAGCTTGAACAACCTCGGGGGCTACACCTTC
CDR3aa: CASSLNNLGGYTF

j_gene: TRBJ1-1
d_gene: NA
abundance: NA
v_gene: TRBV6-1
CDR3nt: TGTGCCAGCAGTCCCCATTGGGTTGAAGCTTTCTTT
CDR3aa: CASSPHWVEAFF

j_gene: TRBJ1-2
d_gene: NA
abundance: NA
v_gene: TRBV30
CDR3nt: TGTGCCTGGAGCCTTGACATCACCTATGGCTACACCTTC
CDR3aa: CAWSLDITYGYTF

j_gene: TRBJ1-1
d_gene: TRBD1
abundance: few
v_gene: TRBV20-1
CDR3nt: TGCAGTGCTGGGGACAGGGGGCGGACTGAAGCTTTCTTT
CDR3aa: CSAGDRGRTEAFF

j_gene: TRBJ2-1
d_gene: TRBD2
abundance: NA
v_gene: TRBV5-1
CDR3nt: TGCGCCAGCAGCTCCATAGGGACTAGCGGGGGGAACTCCTACAATGAGCAGTTCTTC
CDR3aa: CASSSIGTSGGNSYNEQFF

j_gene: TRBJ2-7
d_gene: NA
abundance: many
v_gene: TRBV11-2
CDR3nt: TGTGCCAGCAGCTTAGCCAGCGGCTCCCAACGTAATGAGCAGTACTTC
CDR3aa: CASSLASGSQRNEQYF

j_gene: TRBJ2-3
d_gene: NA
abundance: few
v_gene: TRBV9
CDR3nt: TGTGCCAGCAGCTCCAGGGACAGCACAGATACGCAGTATTTT
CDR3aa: CASSSRDSTDTQYF

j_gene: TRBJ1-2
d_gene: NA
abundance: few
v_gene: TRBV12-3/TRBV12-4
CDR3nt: TGTGCCAGCAGAGGGGAGGAATCTAACTATGGCTACACCTTC
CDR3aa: CASRGEESNYGYTF

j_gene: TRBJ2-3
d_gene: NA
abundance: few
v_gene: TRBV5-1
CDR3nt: TGCGCCAGCAGCTTGGAGCGTCCCGGGGATACGCAGTATTTT
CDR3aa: CASSLERPGDTQYF

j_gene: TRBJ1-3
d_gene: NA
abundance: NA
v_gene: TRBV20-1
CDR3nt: TGCAGTGCTAGAGATCGGGGGGGCACTGGAAACACCATATATTTT
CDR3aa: CSARDRGGTGNTIYF

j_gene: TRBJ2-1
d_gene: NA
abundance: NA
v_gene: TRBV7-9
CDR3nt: TGTGCCAGCAGCTCCTTGCGGGTGGCGGTTTCTGAGCAGTTCTTC
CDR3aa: CASSSLRVAVSEQFF

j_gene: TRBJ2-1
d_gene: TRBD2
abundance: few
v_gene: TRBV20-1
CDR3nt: TGCAGTGCCAAGACTAGCGGGGATTACAATGAGCAGTTCTTC
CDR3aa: CSAKTSGDYNEQFF

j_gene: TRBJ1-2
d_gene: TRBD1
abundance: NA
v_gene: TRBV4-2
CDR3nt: TGTGCCAGCAGCCCCAATGGGGACAGGGATCTGAACTATGGCTACACCTTC
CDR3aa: CASSPNGDRDLNYGYTF